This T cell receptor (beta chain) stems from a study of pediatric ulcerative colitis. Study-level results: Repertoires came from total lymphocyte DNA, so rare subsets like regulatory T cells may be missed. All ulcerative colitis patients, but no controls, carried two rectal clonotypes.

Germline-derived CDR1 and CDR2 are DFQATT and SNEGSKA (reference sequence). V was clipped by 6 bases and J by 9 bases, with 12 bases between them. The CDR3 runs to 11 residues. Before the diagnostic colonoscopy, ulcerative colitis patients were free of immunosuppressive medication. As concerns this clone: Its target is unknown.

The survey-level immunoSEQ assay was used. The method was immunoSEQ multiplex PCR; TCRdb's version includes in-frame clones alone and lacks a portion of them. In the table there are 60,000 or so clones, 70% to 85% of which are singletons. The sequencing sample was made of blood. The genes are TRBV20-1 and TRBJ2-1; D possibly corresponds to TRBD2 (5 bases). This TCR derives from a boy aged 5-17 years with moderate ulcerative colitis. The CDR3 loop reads CSARTGLEQFF. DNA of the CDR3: TGCAGTGCCCGAACCGGACTTGAGCAGTTCTTC.